Following are 30 T cell receptor beta chains from one sample sequenced in a study of blood T cell repertoires in COVID-19. The assay was immunoSEQ multiplex PCR, and TCRdb's table has in-frame clones only and misses some. The sample includes some 270,000 clones, around 83% of them seen just once. The material sequenced was peripheral blood. These receptors originate from a woman aged 40 to 55 who had recovered from COVID-19.

The rearrangement joins TRBV7-9 to TRBJ1-4, with a possible D match to TRBD1 (5 bases). The V gene lost 4 bases and the J gene lost 7 bases, with 13 bases spanning the gap. CDR3 length equals 14 residues. The V gene's germline CDR1 is SEHNR and CDR2 FQNEAQ (reference sequence). The CDR3 region has the DNA TGTGCCAGCAGCTCCAGGGTTAAGGGTGAAAAACTGTTTTTT. This encodes CASSSRVKGEKLFF.

The chain joins TRBV7-3 to TRBJ2-1; maybe TRBD1 (6 bases). The length of the CDR3 is 20 residues. Trimming took off 0 bases at V and 0 bases at J, with 21 bases between the two ends. Per the germline V gene, CDR1 is SGHTA and CDR2 is FQGTGA. Written as DNA, the CDR3 is TGTGCCAGCAGCTTAACTCCCCACCCCTTAGGGACAAGCTCCTACAATGAGCAGTTCTTC. Amino acid sequence: CASSLTPHPLGTSSYNEQFF.

The chain carries TRBV4-1 and TRBJ2-6; D may be TRBD2 (5 bases). Germline-derived CDR1 and CDR2 are MGHRA and YSYEKL. The length of the CDR3 is 18 residues. V was clipped by 4 bases and J by 1 base, with 17 bases between them. CDR3 DNA sequence: TGCGCCAGCAGCCCCCAAGGAGGACCGCCGTCTGGGGCCAACGTCCTGACTTTC. This gives the protein CASSPQGGPPSGANVLTF.

This chain links TRBV10-3 with TRBJ1-6, with D hard to call. V was cut by 7 bases and J by 8 bases, with 12 bases left in between. Germline V CDR1 and CDR2: ENHRY, SYGVKD. CDR3 length: 13 amino acids. CDR3 sequence reads: CAIKYQEDSPLHF. Here the CDR3 DNA reads TGTGCCATCAAATACCAGGAAGATTCACCCCTCCACTTT.

V gene TRBV2 combines with J gene TRBJ2-3; the match to TRBD1 covers 8 bases. CDR3 size: 15 residues. Losses at the gene ends were 6 bases for V and 7 bases for J; bases not matched to a gene: 12. Germline assignment: CDR1 SNHLY and CDR2 FYNNEI. CDR3 nucleotide sequence: TGTGCCAGCAGAAGGGAGACAGGGGCAAGGAATACGCAGTATTTT. Translation gives CASRRETGARNTQYF.

The chain couples TRBV19 to TRBJ2-3, with a tentative D call TRBD2 (7 bases). The CDR3 length is 16 residues. Deletions cut 5 bases from V and 4 bases from J, with 19 bases between. Per the germline V gene, CDR1 is LNHDA and CDR2 is SQIVND (reference sequence). The CDR3, as DNA: TGTGCCAGTAGTCCCCAGGGGCGGGGGTTTCCAGATACGCAGTATTTT. This gives the protein CASSPQGRGFPDTQYF.

The gene calls are TRBV19 and TRBJ1-2; D ambiguous. There are 13 residues in the CDR3. Germline V CDR1 and CDR2: LNHDA, SQIVND (reference sequence). The V and J ends lost 6 bases and 0 bases respectively, with 8 bases between them. The CDR3 region has the DNA TGTGCCAGTAGAGAAACAACTAACTATGGCTACACCTTC. Translation gives CASRETTNYGYTF.

This clone was found a few times. This rearrangement joins TRBV28 to TRBJ1-2; 9 positions agree with TRBD1. The CDR3 is made up of 13 amino acids. Trimming took 5 bases from V and 9 from J; bases not matched to a gene: 7. The germline V gene encodes CDR1 MDHEN and CDR2 SYDVKM. The CDR3 nucleotides are TGTGCCAGCAGTGCGGGACAGGGTGAGAGCTACACCTTC. Its translation: CASSAGQGESYTF.

The V gene is TRBV6-5, the J gene TRBJ2-1; 11 nucleotides align to TRBD2. The length of the CDR3 is 14 residues. V dropped 2 bases and J dropped 6; count of bases not matched to a gene: 0. The germline CDR1 and CDR2 sequences are MNHEY and SVGAGI. The CDR3 is CASSYGLAGNEQFF. The DNA for the CDR3 is TGTGCCAGCAGTTACGGACTAGCGGGCAATGAGCAGTTCTTC.

The chain carries TRBV6-5 and TRBJ1-4; D gene uncertain. Germline CDR1 reads MNHEY; CDR2 reads SVGAGI. The ends were cut back, 8 bases at V and 3 bases at J, with 13 bases in the middle. The CDR3 is 14 residues long. The chain's CDR3 is CASGGRASNEKLFF. CDR3 nucleotide sequence: TGTGCCAGCGGAGGGCGAGCCTCTAATGAAAAACTGTTTTTT.

The J gene is TRBJ1-5, the V gene TRBV6-5, with D unresolved. Germline-derived CDR1 and CDR2 are MNHEY and SVGAGI. The V end lost 2 bases, the J end lost 7 bases, and 9 bases lay between the germline ends. CDR3 size: 13 residues. The CDR3 sequence is CASSYLIVQPQHF. DNA for the CDR3: TGTGCCAGCAGTTACCTAATTGTACAGCCCCAGCATTTT.

V is TRBV6-5 and J is TRBJ2-2; 8 positions agree with TRBD1. The CDR3 consists of 14 residues. Germline-derived CDR1 and CDR2 are MNHEY and SVGAGI. V lost 7 bases to trimming and J lost 3 bases; unmatched junction nucleotides: 4. CDR3 region: CASMWTGYTGELFF. The CDR3 DNA sequence: TGTGCCAGCATGTGGACAGGGTACACCGGGGAGCTGTTTTTT.

The chain combines TRBV29-1 with TRBJ1-1; 9 nucleotides agree with TRBD1. The CDR3 loop spans 15 amino acids. V lost 4 bases, J lost 5 bases, and 11 bases stayed unmatched. Germline V gene data show CDR1 as SQVTM and CDR2 as ANQGSEA. CDR3 in DNA: TGCAGCGTTGCAGGGACAGGGAGGGTTAGGACTGAAGCTTTCTTT. Translating it yields CSVAGTGRVRTEAFF.

The chain recombines TRBV3-1 (or the pseudogene TRBV3-2) with TRBJ2-1, with TRBD1 matching 7 bases. After removal of 1 base from V and 8 bases from J, the junction contained 5 bases not matched to a gene. The CDR3 is 14 amino acids. The germline CDR1 and CDR2 sequences are LGHDT and YNNKEL (reference sequence). The CDR3 DNA reads TGTGCCAGCAGCCAAGGCACAGGGGAATATGAGCAGTTCTTC. This codes for CASSQGTGEYEQFF.

The chain has TRBV9 and TRBJ2-7, with D uncertain. Per the germline V gene, CDR1 is SGDLS and CDR2 is YYNGEE. V lost 5 bases and J 1 base, leaving 7 bases between the germline ends. The CDR3 runs 12 residues. The CDR3, as DNA: TGTGCCAGCAGTAGTCCATCCTACGAGCAGTACTTC. This translates into CASSSPSYEQYF.

This chain links TRBV4-1 with TRBJ1-5, with 11 bases matching TRBD1. From germline, CDR1 is MGHRA and CDR2 YSYEKL. V shed 1 base and J 6 bases; nucleotides not matched to a gene: 5. The CDR3 sequence is 16 residues long. The CDR3 nucleotides read TGCGCCAGCAGCCAAGGGGACAGGGGGTTCGGTCAGCCCCAGCATTTT. Translating it yields CASSQGDRGFGQPQHF.

The rearrangement joins TRBV15 to TRBJ1-2; D might be TRBD1 (5 bases). V lost 3 bases and J lost 2, with 10 bases in between. From germline, CDR1 is LNHNV and CDR2 YYDKDF (reference sequence). The CDR3 contains 14 residues. The CDR3 here is CATSSGGENYGYTF. For the CDR3, the DNA is TGTGCCACCAGCAGTGGAGGGGAGAACTATGGCTACACCTTC.

The genes are TRBV5-1 and TRBJ2-5; TRBD1 is a possible D gene (5 bases). Germline loops: CDR1 SGHRS, CDR2 YFSETQ. The CDR3 is 13 residues long. V was pared by 5 bases and J by 1 base, with 9 bases between. The chain's CDR3 is CASSRDSQETQYF. For the CDR3, the DNA is TGCGCCAGCAGTCGCGACAGCCAAGAGACCCAGTACTTC.

The CDR3 region has the DNA TGCAGCGCCGGACCGACTAGCGGGGGGCCAGATACGCAGTATTTT. This sequence encodes CSAGPTSGGPDTQYF. The rearrangement joins TRBV29-1 to TRBJ2-3; 13 nucleotides agree with TRBD2. Germline trimming cut 7 bases from V and 4 bases from J; bases unmatched to any gene: 8. CDR3 length: 15 residues. The germline CDR1 and CDR2 sequences are SQVTM and ANQGSEA.

The chain has TRBV6-5 and TRBJ1-2, with 7 bases identical to TRBD1. Germline V lookup: CDR1 MNHEY, CDR2 SVGAGI. The CDR3 is 14 residues long. Germline trimming cut 5 bases from V and 2 bases from J; bases unmatched to any gene: 5. CDR3 bases: TGTGCCAGCAGTCGCACAGGGGCCAACTATGGCTACACCTTC. Its protein is CASSRTGANYGYTF.

The chain has TRBV3-1 (or the pseudogene TRBV3-2) and TRBJ1-2; no clear D gene. The germline gives CDR1 LGHDT, CDR2 YNNKEL (reference sequence). The CDR3 is 13 residues long. Trimming shortened V by 1 base and J by 2 bases, and 5 bases separated the two germline ends. The CDR3 reads CASSQVQNYGYTF. CDR3 sequence (DNA): TGTGCCAGCAGCCAAGTGCAGAACTATGGCTACACCTTC.

In its sample, this clone was seen a few times. The chain couples TRBV7-3 to TRBJ2-2, with a possible D match to TRBD2 (5 bases). The CDR3 sequence is 13 residues long. With 5 bases removed from V and 5 bases from J, the gap between germline ends came to 9 bases. In germline, CDR1 is SGHTA, CDR2 FQGTGA. This CDR3 reads CASSRDLTGELFF. The CDR3 DNA is TGTGCCAGCAGCCGGGATCTTACCGGGGAGCTGTTTTTT. Full variable domain (rest looked up from reference TRBV7-3 and TRBJ2-2): GAGVSQTPSNKVTEKGKYVELRCDPISGHTALYWYRQSLGQGPEFLIYFQGTGAADDSGLPNDRFFAVRPEGSVSTLKIQRTERGDSAVYLCASSRDLTGELFFGEGSRLTVL.

The chain joins TRBV13 to TRBJ2-1; 11 nucleotides line up with TRBD2. The CDR3 is 17 amino acids. The germline V gene encodes CDR1 PRHDT and CDR2 FYEKMQ (reference sequence). V shed 5 bases, J shed 5 bases, and the junction held 11 bases outside the gene matches. CDR3: CASSPKGPGLADNEQFF. The CDR3 nucleotides are TGTGCCAGCAGCCCGAAAGGGCCGGGACTAGCGGACAATGAGCAGTTCTTC.

This clone was observed a handful of times. CDR3 amino acids: CASTLFGQEETQYF. The CDR3, as DNA: TGTGCCAGCACCCTGTTCGGACAGGAAGAGACCCAGTACTTC. The chain carries TRBV2 and TRBJ2-5, with 7 positions matching TRBD1. CDR3 length: 14 amino acids. Germline V gives CDR1 SNHLY, CDR2 FYNNEI. V trimming: 7 bases; J trimming: 3 bases; junction bases outside the gene matches: 8.

This chain connects TRBV18 to TRBJ1-1; perhaps TRBD1 as D (5 bases). The CDR3 runs to 17 residues. Germline lookup yields CDR1 KGHSH and CDR2 LQKENI. With 3 bases removed from V and 0 bases from J, the gap between germline ends came to 17 bases. The CDR3 is CASSPFGHAIMNTEAFF. In DNA, the CDR3 is TGTGCCAGCTCACCTTTCGGACACGCAATCATGAACACTGAAGCTTTCTTT.

V gene TRBV5-1 combines with J gene TRBJ1-4; the D gene is possibly TRBD1 (5 bases). The CDR3 is made up of 15 amino acids. Germline-derived CDR1 and CDR2 are SGHRS and YFSETQ. Trimming pared 2 bases from V and 5 bases from J, leaving 13 bases between. CDR3 loop: CASSFGTIGNEKLFF. The CDR3, as DNA: TGCGCCAGCAGCTTCGGGACTATTGGAAATGAAAAACTGTTTTTT. Together with reference TRBV5-1 and TRBJ1-4, the CDR3 gives the full variable domain: KAGVTQTPRYLIKTRGQQVTLSCSPISGHRSVSWYQQTPGQGLQFLFEYFSETQRNKGNFPGRFSGRQFSNSRSEMNVSTLELGDSALYLCASSFGTIGNEKLFFGSGTQLSVL.

This clone showed up just once. This chain joins TRBV7-9 and TRBJ1-3; D is perhaps TRBD1 (5 bases). Deletions cut 5 bases from V and 5 bases from J, with 22 bases between. In germline, CDR1 is SEHNR, CDR2 FQNEAQ (reference sequence). The CDR3 runs 17 residues. The CDR3 bases are TGTGCCAGCAGCGCGGGGGTGGGGCCTGGTGGAAGAAACACCATATATTTT. Protein: CASSAGVGPGGRNTIYF.

The gene calls are TRBV3-1 (or the pseudogene TRBV3-2) and TRBJ2-3; no clear D gene. Per the germline V gene, CDR1 is LGHDT and CDR2 is YNNKEL (reference sequence). Trimming left V 2 bases short and J 5 bases short, with 5 bases between. The CDR3 consists of 12 residues. Written as DNA, the CDR3 is TGTGCCAGCAGCCAACACGGAGATACGCAGTATTTT. This codes for CASSQHGDTQYF.

V and J are TRBV6-6 and TRBJ2-5, with 7 positions matching TRBD1. V was pared by 4 bases and J by 2 bases, with 4 bases of the junction left unmatched. This CDR3 region has 14 residues. Germline V lookup: CDR1 MNHNY, CDR2 SVGAGI (reference sequence). The CDR3 spells CASSSRQGQETQYF. Here the CDR3 DNA reads TGTGCCAGCAGTTCCCGACAGGGACAAGAGACCCAGTACTTC.

The chain combines TRBV21-1 with TRBJ1-6; the listed D gene, TRBD1, was not tested against the DNA. TRBV21-1 is a pseudogene. There are 20 residues in the CDR3. The CDR3 spells CASSPKGQGAGRSYNSPLHF. DNA for the CDR3: TGTGCCAGCAGCCCTAAGGGACAGGGGGCGGGTAGGTCCTATAATTCACCCCTCCACTTT.